This entry lists 17 T cell receptor beta chains sequenced from one sample in a study of shared clonotypes between healthy human individuals. CD45RO-negative CD8 cells positively selected for CCR7 made up the naive population, which excluded terminally differentiated effector memory CD45RA+ cells. Assay used: immunoSEQ multiplex PCR; TCRdb lists only in-frame clones, some missing. In the table there are some 2.1 million clones, around 93% of which are singletons. The specimen was naive CD8+ T cells from PBMCs. The receptors derive from a young man in good health. Some clones in this sample may be carry-over from other donors' samples.

This chain joins TRBV7-9 and TRBJ2-3; the D gene is possibly TRBD2 (5 bases). This CDR3 is built from 15 residues. Per the germline V gene, CDR1 is SEHNR and CDR2 is FQNEAQ (reference sequence). Trimming stripped 8 bases from V and 0 bases from J, with 15 bases between. The CDR3 here is CASGGAVLSTDTQYF. In nucleotides, the CDR3 is TGTGCCAGCGGAGGAGCGGTGTTGAGCACAGATACGCAGTATTTT. The full variable domain, with the rest looked up from reference TRBV7-9 and TRBJ2-3, is DTGVSQNPRHKITKRGQNVTFRCDPISEHNRLYWYRQTLGQGPEFLTYFQNEAQLEKSRLLSDRFSAERPKGSFSTLEIQRTEQGDSAMYLCASGGAVLSTDTQYFGPGTRLTVL.

The chain employs TRBV7-9 and TRBJ2-5; D gene unclear. CDR3 size: 15 residues. Germline-derived CDR1 and CDR2 are SEHNR and FQNEAQ (reference sequence). V shed 0 bases and J shed 3 bases, with 11 bases lying between them. CDR3 sequence reads: CASSLAGYRKETQYF. CDR3 DNA sequence: TGTGCCAGCAGCTTAGCAGGGTACAGAAAAGAGACCCAGTACTTC.

The chain links TRBV5-6 to TRBJ2-7; 7 bases agree with TRBD1. J gave up 5 bases and V 4 bases, and 12 bases lay outside the gene matches. Germline V gene sequence: CDR1 SGHDT, CDR2 YYEEEE. The CDR3 runs 15 residues. The CDR3 loop is CASSIVPGQIHEQYF. The DNA for the CDR3 is TGTGCCAGCAGCATTGTTCCGGGACAGATCCACGAGCAGTACTTC.

The chain uses TRBV5-6 and TRBJ2-3; possibly TRBD1 for D (5 bases). Trimming removed 0 bases at V and 7 bases at J, with 12 bases between. The CDR3 totals 14 residues. Germline V gene lookup returns CDR1 SGHDT and CDR2 YYEEEE. The CDR3, as DNA: TGTGCCAGCAGCTTGGCTGCAGGGATCCATACGCAGTATTTT. This codes for CASSLAAGIHTQYF.

CDR3 region: CSAKASGPGYEQYF. The CDR3 nucleotides read TGCAGCGCCAAGGCCTCAGGGCCTGGCTACGAGCAGTACTTC. The chain joins TRBV29-1 to TRBJ2-7; a weak D match, TRBD1 (5 bases). Trimming removed 7 bases at V and 3 bases at J, with 19 bases between. The V gene's germline CDR1 is SQVTM and CDR2 ANQGSEA. CDR3 length: 14 amino acids.

On this clone itself: Distinct nucleotide sequences in the sample also encode this CDR3. The chain is built from TRBV7-9 and TRBJ2-2, with TRBD1 matching over 9 bases. CDR3 length: 15 amino acids. The germline V gene encodes CDR1 SEHNR and CDR2 FQNEAQ (reference sequence). J lost 4 bases, V lost 5 bases, and 5 bases had no gene match. The CDR3 region is CASSLGTGFTGELFF. The CDR3 DNA sequence: TGTGCCAGCAGCCTCGGGACAGGGTTCACCGGGGAGCTGTTTTTT.

The CDR3 sequence: CASELLRGGKTEAFF. DNA for the CDR3: TGTGCCAGCGAACTCCTACGGGGAGGGAAAACTGAAGCTTTCTTT. The rearrangement joins TRBV6-5 to TRBJ1-1; D gene unclear. The germline CDR1 and CDR2 sequences are MNHEY and SVGAGI. Trimming cost V 8 bases and J 5 bases, with 21 bases left between them. This CDR3 spans 15 amino acids.

As regards this clone: Other DNA sequences from this sample encode an identical CDR3 as well. The V and J genes are TRBV11-2 and TRBJ2-7; D unresolved. V shed 2 bases and J shed 0 bases, with 5 bases lying between them. This CDR3 region has 13 residues. Germline V gene sequence: CDR1 SGHAT, CDR2 FQNNGV. The CDR3 nucleotides are TGTGCCAGCAGCTTAACGTCCTCCTACGAGCAGTACTTC. Translating gives CASSLTSSYEQYF.

This rearrangement joins TRBV10-2 to TRBJ2-1, with 7 bases lining up with TRBD2. V lost 6 bases to trimming and J lost 7 bases; unmatched junction nucleotides: 12. CDR3 size: 15 residues. Germline V lookup: CDR1 WSHSY, CDR2 SAAADI. The CDR3 spells CASRVGLVISNEQFF. CDR3 in DNA: TGCGCCAGCAGAGTCGGACTAGTTATATCGAATGAGCAGTTCTTC.

The gene calls are TRBV28 and TRBJ2-3; 9 bases line up with TRBD1. This CDR3 has 15 amino acids. Germline V lookup: CDR1 MDHEN, CDR2 SYDVKM. V dropped 4 bases and J dropped 1; count of bases not matched to a gene: 3. The CDR3 here is CASSSRDRGTDTQYF. The CDR3 coding sequence is TGTGCCAGCAGTTCCCGGGACAGGGGCACAGATACGCAGTATTTT. The entire variable domain, with the rest obtained from reference TRBV28 and TRBJ2-3, is as follows: DVKVTQSSRYLVKRTGEKVFLECVQDMDHENMFWYRQDPGLGLRLIYFSYDVKMKEKGDIPEGYSVSREKKERFSLILESASTNQTSMYLCASSSRDRGTDTQYFGPGTRLTVL.

The chain joins TRBV25-1 to TRBJ2-7; perhaps D is TRBD1 or TRBD2 (5 bases each). CDR3 size: 14 residues. The V end lost 6 bases, the J end lost 3 bases, and 15 bases lay between the germline ends. Germline-derived CDR1 and CDR2 are MGHDK and SYGVNS. The CDR3 sequence is CASRGDGAFYEQYF. The CDR3 nucleotides are TGTGCCAGCAGGGGGGACGGAGCCTTCTACGAGCAGTACTTC.

The chain carries TRBV5-1 and TRBJ2-1; 7 bases line up with TRBD1. With V trimmed by 0 bases and J by 6 bases, 12 bases remained unmatched. Germline V CDR1 and CDR2: SGHRS, YFSETQ. The CDR3 extends over 17 amino acids. DNA for the CDR3: TGCGCCAGCAGCTTGGACAGGGGTTTATCCCCGGGCAATGAGCAGTTCTTC. This translates into CASSLDRGLSPGNEQFF.

The rearrangement joins TRBV27 to TRBJ2-7; possibly TRBD1 or TRBD2 for D (6 bases each). Germline lookup yields CDR1 MNHEY and CDR2 SMNVEV (reference sequence). There are 14 residues in the CDR3. Trimming took 5 bases from V and 9 from J, leaving 20 bases between them. CDR3 protein: CASSLFPGAGWQYF. CDR3 in DNA: TGTGCCAGCAGTCTCTTCCCGGGGGCGGGGTGGCAGTACTTC.

This chain joins TRBV7-9 and TRBJ1-6; D is uncertain. There are 11 residues in the CDR3. CDR1 is SEHNR, CDR2 FQNEAQ, per germline (reference sequence). Trimming shortened V by 1 base and J by 10 bases, and 2 bases separated the two germline ends. Here the CDR3 DNA reads TGTGCCAGCAGCTTAGGATCACCCCTCCACTTT. Encoded protein: CASSLGSPLHF.

The V gene is TRBV9, the J gene TRBJ1-1; D is unclear. Trimming pared 4 bases from V and 4 bases from J, leaving 11 bases between. Looked up from germline, CDR1 is SGDLS and CDR2 is YYNGEE. CDR3 length equals 13 residues. This CDR3 is CASSPGWSTEAFF. In DNA form, the CDR3 reads TGTGCCAGCAGCCCCGGGTGGAGCACTGAAGCTTTCTTT.

The CDR3 DNA sequence: TGTGCCAGCAGTGAAGATGGCTACACCTTC. It codes for CASSEDGYTF. The J gene is TRBJ1-2, the V gene TRBV25-1; no firm D call. This CDR3 is built from 10 residues. V was trimmed by 2 bases and J by 6 bases, leaving 1 base between them. Per the germline V gene, CDR1 is MGHDK and CDR2 is SYGVNS.

This clone has a single count. The rearrangement uses TRBV6-6 and TRBJ2-7; D unclear. Per germline, CDR1 MNHNY and CDR2 SVGAGI (reference sequence). Trimming took off 8 bases at V and 2 bases at J, with 7 bases between the two ends. The CDR3 is made up of 11 amino acids. The CDR3, as DNA: TGTGCCAGCGGGGAAACCTACGAGCAGTACTTC. Protein product: CASGETYEQYF.